These T cell receptor beta chains were read from a single sample in a study of blood T cell repertoires in COVID-19. The protocol was immunoSEQ multiplex PCR, while the TCRdb copy is restricted to in-frame clones and leaves out a portion. The table has about 230,000 clones, around 80% seen once. The sample comprised peripheral blood. These receptor sequences come from a woman in her 30s with COVID-19, enrolled during active disease. CDR3s include the opening cysteine and the closing phenylalanine or tryptophan. D genes are given only for firm matches. Clone size is not always given. Where it is, it says once, few, many or a class for expanded clones.

v_call	clone_size	d_call	j_call	cdr3_aa	cdr3_nt
TRBV4-3	NA	TRBD2	TRBJ2-1	CASSQEAGNAYNEQFF	TGCGCCAGCAGCCAAGAAGCGGGGAACGCATACAATGAGCAGTTCTTC
TRBV7-8	NA	NA	TRBJ1-2	CASSLGGGYGYTF	TGTGCCAGCAGCTTAGGGGGAGGATATGGCTACACCTTC
TRBV20-1	NA	NA	TRBJ1-1	CSASIQGTEAFF	TGCAGTGCTAGTATCCAGGGCACTGAAGCTTTCTTT
TRBV28	once	TRBD1	TRBJ1-2	CASSTPTGAYGYTF	TGTGCCAGCAGTACGCCGACAGGGGCCTATGGCTACACCTTC
TRBV7-2	NA	NA	TRBJ2-1	CASSLDRGYEQFF	TGTGCCAGCAGCTTAGATAGGGGATACGAGCAGTTCTTC
TRBV5-4	few	NA	TRBJ2-7	CASSFTASYEQYF	TGTGCCAGCAGCTTTACTGCGTCCTACGAGCAGTACTTC
TRBV7-2	NA	NA	TRBJ1-1	CASSLSRGMNTEAFF	TGTGCCAGCAGTTTATCCAGGGGTATGAACACTGAAGCTTTCTTT
TRBV6-4	few	TRBD2	TRBJ2-3	CASSRTSGSTDTQYF	TGTGCCAGCAGCAGGACTAGCGGGAGCACAGATACGCAGTATTTT
TRBV7-9	NA	TRBD1	TRBJ2-7	CASNEGTGVLHEQYF	TGTGCCAGCAACGAAGGGACAGGGGTTCTACACGAGCAGTACTTC
TRBV18	once	NA	TRBJ2-1	CASSRPGQGTGGEQFF	TGTGCCAGCTCACGGCCGGGACAGGGCACGGGAGGGGAGCAGTTCTTC
TRBV7-2	NA	TRBD1	TRBJ2-5	CASRLPSWTGVETQYF	TGTGCCAGCAGATTGCCCTCCTGGACAGGGGTAGAGACCCAGTACTTC
TRBV7-8	few	NA	TRBJ1-1	CASSLAAENTEAFF	TGTGCCAGCAGCTTAGCGGCGGAGAACACTGAAGCTTTCTTT
TRBV28	NA	NA	TRBJ1-2	CASTARGYGYTF	TGTGCCAGCACCGCTCGAGGATATGGCTACACCTTC
TRBV27	once	NA	TRBJ1-6	CASSYRAGIRNSPLHF	TGTGCCAGCAGTTACAGGGCTGGAATTCGGAATTCACCCCTCCACTTT
TRBV28	NA	TRBD1	TRBJ1-6	CASSLSKGAGSPLHF	TGTGCCAGCAGTTTATCGAAGGGGGCCGGGTCACCCCTCCACTTT
TRBV7-9	NA	NA	TRBJ2-5	CASSLTGSQETQYF	TGTGCCAGCAGTCTCACGGGTTCTCAAGAGACCCAGTACTTC
TRBV28	once	NA	TRBJ1-2	CASRAGRMYGYTF	TGTGCCAGCAGGGCCGGGAGGATGTATGGCTACACCTTC
TRBV7-6	NA	NA	TRBJ2-2	CASSLSTGELFF	TGTGCCAGCAGCCTAAGCACCGGGGAGCTGTTTTTT
TRBV27	NA	NA	TRBJ2-5	CASSSLLRGDQETQYF	TGTGCCAGCAGTTCCCTCCTGCGGGGCGATCAAGAGACCCAGTACTTC
TRBV2	NA	TRBD2	TRBJ2-5	CASSDLAGVLKETQYF	TGTGCCAGCAGTGACTTAGCGGGGGTACTTAAAGAGACCCAGTACTTC
TRBV7-3	NA	NA	TRBJ2-3	CASSSARADTQYF	TGTGCCAGCAGCTCAGCGAGGGCTGATACGCAGTATTTT
TRBV2	NA	TRBD1	TRBJ1-5	CASKHWGDRAGQPQHF	TGTGCCAGCAAGCACTGGGGGGACAGGGCAGGCCAGCCCCAGCATTTT
TRBV30	NA	TRBD1	TRBJ1-5	CAWSKGAISNQPQHF	TGTGCCTGGAGTAAGGGGGCAATCAGCAATCAGCCCCAGCATTTT
TRBV11-3	few	NA	TRBJ1-1	CASSASAGEGTEAFF	TGTGCCAGCAGCGCCTCCGCGGGAGAAGGCACTGAAGCTTTCTTT